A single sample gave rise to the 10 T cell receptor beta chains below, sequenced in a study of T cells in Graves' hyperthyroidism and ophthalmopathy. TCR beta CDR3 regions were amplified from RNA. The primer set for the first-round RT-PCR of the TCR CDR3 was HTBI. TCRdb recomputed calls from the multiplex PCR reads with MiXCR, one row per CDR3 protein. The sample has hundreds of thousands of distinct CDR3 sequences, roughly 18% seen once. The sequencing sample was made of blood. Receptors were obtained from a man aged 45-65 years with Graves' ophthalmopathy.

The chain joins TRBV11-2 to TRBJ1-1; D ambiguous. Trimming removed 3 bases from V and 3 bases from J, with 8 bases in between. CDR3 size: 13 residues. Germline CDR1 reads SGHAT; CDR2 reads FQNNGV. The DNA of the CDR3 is TGTGCCAGCAGCTTCGACACCTACACTGAAGCTTTCTTT. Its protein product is CASSFDTYTEAFF.

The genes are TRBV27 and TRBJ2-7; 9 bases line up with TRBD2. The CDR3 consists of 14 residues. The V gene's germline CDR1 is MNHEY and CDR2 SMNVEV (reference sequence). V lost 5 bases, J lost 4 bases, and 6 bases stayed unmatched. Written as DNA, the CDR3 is TGTGCCAGCAGTGCAGCGGGAGGAAGATACGAGCAGTACTTC. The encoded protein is CASSAAGGRYEQYF.

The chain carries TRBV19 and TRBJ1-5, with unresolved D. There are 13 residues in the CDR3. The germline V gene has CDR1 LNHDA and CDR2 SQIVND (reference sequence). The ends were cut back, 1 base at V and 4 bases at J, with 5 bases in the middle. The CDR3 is CASSIVGNQPQHF. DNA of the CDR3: TGTGCCAGTAGTATAGTAGGGAATCAGCCCCAGCATTTT.

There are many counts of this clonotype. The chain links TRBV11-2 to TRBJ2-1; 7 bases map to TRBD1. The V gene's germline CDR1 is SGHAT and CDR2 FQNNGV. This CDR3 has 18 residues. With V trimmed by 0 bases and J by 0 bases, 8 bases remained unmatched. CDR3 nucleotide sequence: TGTGCCAGCAGCTTAGAGGTTAGGGACAGAAGCTCCTACAATGAGCAGTTCTTC. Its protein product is CASSLEVRDRSSYNEQFF.

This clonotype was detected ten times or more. The CDR3 sequence is CASSPPTGYEQYF. DNA of the CDR3: TGTGCCAGCAGCCCCCCGACGGGTTACGAGCAGTACTTC. The chain combines TRBV28 with TRBJ2-7; D gene unclear. Germline V gives CDR1 MDHEN, CDR2 SYDVKM. CDR3 length: 13 amino acids. V shed 6 bases and J shed 4 bases, with 13 bases lying between them.

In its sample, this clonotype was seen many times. The CDR3 reads CASSEALRGASYGYTF. The CDR3 bases are TGTGCCAGCAGTGAAGCGCTTCGGGGGGCCTCGTATGGCTACACCTTC. The rearrangement links TRBV6-1 to TRBJ1-2; weak D call: TRBD1 (6 bases). Germline values: CDR1 MNHNS, CDR2 SASEGT. The V and J ends lost 0 bases and 5 bases respectively, with 16 bases between them. This CDR3 has 16 residues.

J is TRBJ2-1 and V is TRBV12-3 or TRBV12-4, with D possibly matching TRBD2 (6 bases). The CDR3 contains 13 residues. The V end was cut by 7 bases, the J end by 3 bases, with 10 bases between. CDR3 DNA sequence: TGTGCCAGCAAGACTAGAATCTACAATGAGCAGTTCTTC. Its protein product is CASKTRIYNEQFF.

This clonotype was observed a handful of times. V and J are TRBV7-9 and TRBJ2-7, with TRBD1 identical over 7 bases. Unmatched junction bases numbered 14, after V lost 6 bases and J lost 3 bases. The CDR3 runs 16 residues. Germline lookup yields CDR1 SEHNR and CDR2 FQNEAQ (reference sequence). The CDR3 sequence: CASRPRTGADGYEQYF. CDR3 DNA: TGTGCCAGCAGGCCCCGTACAGGGGCCGACGGCTACGAGCAGTACTTC. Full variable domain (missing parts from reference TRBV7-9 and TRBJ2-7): DTGVSQNPRHKITKRGQNVTFRCDPISEHNRLYWYRQTLGQGPEFLTYFQNEAQLEKSRLLSDRFSAERPKGSFSTLEIQRTEQGDSAMYLCASRPRTGADGYEQYFGPGTRLTVT.

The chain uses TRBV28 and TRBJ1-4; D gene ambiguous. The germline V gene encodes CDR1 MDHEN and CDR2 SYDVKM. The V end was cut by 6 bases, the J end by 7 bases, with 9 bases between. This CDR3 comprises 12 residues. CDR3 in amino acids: CASSLYSEKLFF. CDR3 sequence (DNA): TGTGCCAGCAGCCTTTATAGTGAAAAACTGTTTTTT.

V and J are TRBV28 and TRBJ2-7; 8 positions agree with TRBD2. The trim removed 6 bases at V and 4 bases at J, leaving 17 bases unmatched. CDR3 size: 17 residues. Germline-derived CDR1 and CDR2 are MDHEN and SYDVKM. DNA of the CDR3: TGTGCCAGCAGAACTACCCACAGCGGGAGCCCCGGGTACGAGCAGTACTTC. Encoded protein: CASRTTHSGSPGYEQYF.